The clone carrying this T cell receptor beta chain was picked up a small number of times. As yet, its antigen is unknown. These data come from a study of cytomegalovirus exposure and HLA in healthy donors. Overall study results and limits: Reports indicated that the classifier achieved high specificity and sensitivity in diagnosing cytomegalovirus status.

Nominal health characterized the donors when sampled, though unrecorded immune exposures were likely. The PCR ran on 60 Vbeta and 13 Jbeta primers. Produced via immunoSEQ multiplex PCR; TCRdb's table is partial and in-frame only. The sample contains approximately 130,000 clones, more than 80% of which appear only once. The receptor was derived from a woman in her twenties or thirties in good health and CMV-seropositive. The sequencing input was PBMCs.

CDR3 bases: TGTGCTAGTTCGACTAGCGGGGAGTCTTATACGCAGTATTTT. As protein: CASSTSGESYTQYF. This chain connects TRBV12-5 to TRBJ2-3, with TRBD2 identical over 11 bases. Trimming took 8 bases from V and 7 from J; bases not matched to a gene: 8. CDR3 length: 14 residues. The germline gives CDR1 LGHNT, CDR2 FRNRAP.